The 5 T cell receptor beta chains in this list originate from one sample, sequenced in a study of T-cell memory formation after mild COVID-19 listed by TCRdb under 2021. Library construction relied on 5' RACE. Sequenced on an Illumina NovaSeq 6000. TCRdb reprocessing: public reads trimmed at Q25 with fastp, clones called with MiXCR, in-frame beta chains kept. Every entry covers one CDR3 protein and lists the most common genes and DNA from its rows. This sample has roughly 310,000 distinct CDR3 sequences in its table, and around 15% of those were observed once. The ten most abundant clones make up around 20% of the sample. Sequenced sample: PBMCs or a T cell subset sorted from them (not recorded which). Receptors were obtained from a man younger than 35 who had mild COVID-19 (a few samples of this study predate the infection). The sample titles of this study are shuffled in the database, so cell type and time point are left out; the donor was told from shared clones.

The chain employs TRBV7-2 and TRBJ2-3, with 11 positions matching TRBD2. The V gene's germline CDR1 is SGHTA and CDR2 FQGNSA. The CDR3 extends over 15 amino acids. V lost 5 bases to trimming and J lost 6 bases; unmatched junction nucleotides: 7. The CDR3 coding sequence is TGTGCCAGCAGCGTCACTAGCGGGGGCGGTGATACGCAGTATTTT. Its protein is CASSVTSGGGDTQYF.

J is TRBJ2-7 and V is TRBV7-2; no clear D. The CDR3 is 12 residues long. V gave up 3 bases and J gave up 0 bases, with 3 bases separating them. CDR1 is SGHTA and CDR2 is FQGNSA in the germline V gene. CDR3 DNA sequence: TGTGCCAGCAGCTTGCGCTCCTACGAGCAGTACTTC. Residues: CASSLRSYEQYF.

This clonotype was seen a handful of times. This chain uses TRBV4-2 with TRBJ2-5; either TRBD1 or TRBD2 may supply D (5 bases each). CDR1 is LGHNA and CDR2 is YNFKEQ in the germline V gene. Trimming took off 3 bases at V and 5 bases at J, with 13 bases between the two ends. This CDR3 has 14 residues. This CDR3 reads CASSHAGRDETQYF. DNA for the CDR3: TGTGCCAGCAGCCACGCGGGCAGGGATGAGACCCAGTACTTC.

The chain uses TRBV5-1 and TRBJ2-5; 7 nucleotides line up with TRBD1. The V gene end was trimmed by 4 bases and the J gene end by 5 bases; junction bases not matched to a gene: 11. This CDR3 is 15 amino acids long. The germline CDR1 and CDR2 sequences are SGHRS and YFSETQ. CDR3 region: CASSRTTGQLETQYF. CDR3 coding DNA: TGCGCCAGCAGCCGGACGACAGGGCAGTTGGAGACCCAGTACTTC.

This clonotype appeared many times. The chain links TRBV19 to TRBJ1-5; no clear D. The CDR3 covers 13 residues. Trimming stripped 5 bases from V and 3 bases from J, with 8 bases between. Germline V CDR1 and CDR2: LNHDA, SQIVND (reference sequence). The CDR3 is CASSLGFNQPQHF. In DNA, the CDR3 is TGTGCCAGTAGTCTAGGATTCAATCAGCCCCAGCATTTT.